The entry that follows covers one T cell receptor (beta chain) sequence. The sample is drawn from a study of shared T cell receptors in the human thymus. Sequencing was performed with immunoSEQ multiplex PCR; in TCRdb, only in-frame clones are kept and a portion is missing. The sample holds under 700,000 clones, more than 75% seen once. The CDR3 loop spans 14 amino acids. Germline assignment: CDR1 LNHDA and CDR2 SQIVND (reference sequence). The V end was cut by 0 bases, the J end by 4 bases, with 9 bases between. These records were also assigned to another study, of human thymus T cells. According to that study: Healthy Finnish infants undergoing corrective surgery for congenital heart defects were used as donors. Thymic resections from corrective heart surgery supplied the tissue. Repertoires sampled from thymus and blood appeared biased in V and J gene usage. Related work found strong thymic repertoire overlap between unrelated individuals.

The clonotype was recovered from a boy in the first two years of life with a congenital heart defect. The chain combines TRBV19 with TRBJ1-1, with D perhaps matching TRBD1 (6 bases). Sequenced input: thymocytes. DNA for the CDR3: TGTGCCAGTAGTATAGAGCGAGGGGGCACTGAAGCTTTCTTT. Protein sequence: CASSIERGGTEAFF.